A single sample gave rise to the 20 T cell receptor beta chains below, sequenced in a study of blood T cell repertoires in COVID-19. Libraries were prepared by immunoSEQ multiplex PCR; TCRdb keeps only in-frame clonotypes and omits some of them. Of about 500,000 clones in the sample, 87% were seen once. The specimen sequenced was PBMCs or T cells enriched from blood (not recorded which). These receptors were collected from a woman under 30 who had recovered from COVID-19.

The chain links TRBV2 to TRBJ1-4, with 12 positions matching TRBD1. Germline V lookup: CDR1 SNHLY, CDR2 FYNNEI. Trimming took 11 bases from V and 10 from J; bases not matched to a gene: 17. This CDR3 region has 16 residues. The CDR3 DNA sequence: TGTGCCCTTACGGCAGGGGACAGGGGGCATTGGGGAAAACTGTTTTTT. It yields the protein CALTAGDRGHWGKLFF.

V is TRBV29-1 and J is TRBJ2-1; D is unclear. Per germline, CDR1 SQVTM and CDR2 ANQGSEA. Deletions cut 2 bases from V and 1 base from J, with 15 bases between. The CDR3 is 16 residues long. CDR3 in amino acids: CSVEILTTRSYNEQFF. DNA for the CDR3: TGCAGCGTTGAAATTTTGACGACGAGGTCCTACAATGAGCAGTTCTTC.

The rearrangement uses TRBV5-1 and TRBJ1-2, with D maybe TRBD1 (5 bases). The CDR3 is 17 amino acids. The ends were cut back, 3 bases at V and 5 bases at J, with 23 bases in the middle. Germline loops: CDR1 SGHRS, CDR2 YFSETQ. In DNA, the CDR3 is TGCGCCAGCAGCTGGGACTACTTAGTAGGACCTTATTATGGCTACACCTTC. Protein product: CASSWDYLVGPYYGYTF.

The chain combines TRBV30 with TRBJ1-2; a possible D gene is TRBD1 (6 bases). The CDR3 runs to 11 residues. V was pared by 3 bases and J by 10 bases, with 12 bases between. CDR1 is GTSNPN and CDR2 is SVGIG in the germline V gene (reference sequence). The CDR3 DNA is TGTGCCTGGAGGACAGGAGAGGTCTACACCTTC. This translates into CAWRTGEVYTF.

The chain couples TRBV19 to TRBJ1-1, with D perhaps TRBD1 (6 bases). The CDR3 length is 14 residues. V was clipped by 4 bases and J by 5 bases, with 14 bases between them. CDR1 LNHDA and CDR2 SQIVND come from the germline V gene (reference sequence). This CDR3 reads CASSRTGQGTEAFF. CDR3 sequence (DNA): TGTGCCAGTAGTAGAACAGGGCAGGGGACTGAAGCTTTCTTT.

The rearrangement links TRBV6-5 to TRBJ1-2; D is unclear. Germline loops: CDR1 MNHEY, CDR2 SVGAGI. V was cut by 0 bases and J by 5 bases, with 7 bases left in between. The CDR3 consists of 13 residues. The CDR3 reads CASSYSGQYGYTF. In DNA form, the CDR3 reads TGTGCCAGCAGTTACTCGGGCCAGTATGGCTACACCTTC.

This clone was picked up one time. This sequence joins TRBV5-6 and TRBJ1-2; 8 positions agree with TRBD1. Unmatched junction bases numbered 4, after V lost 7 bases and J lost 5 bases. Germline V CDR1 and CDR2: SGHDT, YYEEEE. The CDR3 is 12 amino acids. CDR3 coding DNA: TGTGCCAGCGGGCGACAGGGGTATGGCTACACCTTC. Protein sequence: CASGRQGYGYTF. Using reference TRBV5-6 and TRBJ1-2 for the parts outside the CDR3, the full variable domain is DAGVTQSPTHLIKTRGQQVTLRCSPKSGHDTVSWYQQALGQGPQFIFQYYEEEERQRGNFPDRFSGHQFPNYSSELNVNALLLGDSALYLCASGRQGYGYTFGSGTRLTVV.

This clone was counted once. The CDR3 sequence: CASRWDRLREKLFF. The CDR3 DNA sequence: TGTGCCAGCAGATGGGACAGATTAAGAGAAAAACTGTTTTTT. V and J are TRBV28 and TRBJ1-4, with 7 bases aligning to TRBD1. The trim removed 6 bases at V and 8 bases at J, leaving 9 bases unmatched. The CDR3 runs 14 residues. Per the germline V gene, CDR1 is MDHEN and CDR2 is SYDVKM.

This clone has a handful of counts. V is TRBV6-5 and J is TRBJ1-5; perhaps TRBD1 as D (5 bases). V was shortened by 5 bases and J by 1 base, with 9 bases between the two germline ends. This CDR3 comprises 14 residues. From germline, CDR1 is MNHEY and CDR2 SVGAGI. CDR3 residues: CASSPGSSNQPQHF. CDR3 nucleotide sequence: TGTGCCAGCAGTCCAGGGTCGAGCAATCAGCCCCAGCATTTT.

The chain links TRBV5-6 to TRBJ1-2; 7 bases match TRBD1. This CDR3 is 13 amino acids long. The germline V gene encodes CDR1 SGHDT and CDR2 YYEEEE. Losses at the gene ends were 5 bases for V and 8 bases for J; bases not matched to a gene: 9. The CDR3 bases are TGTGCCAGCAGTCCGACAGGGCAGGACGGCTACACCTTC. Protein product: CASSPTGQDGYTF.

This clone occurred a few times. This chain links TRBV30 with TRBJ1-5; unclear D gene. The CDR3 loop spans 11 amino acids. Per the germline V gene, CDR1 is GTSNPN and CDR2 is SVGIG (reference sequence). The V gene lost 0 bases and the J gene lost 11 bases, with 8 bases spanning the gap. CDR3 DNA: TGTGCCTGGAGTGTTGGGGAGGCCCAGCATTTT. This codes for CAWSVGEAQHF.

This clone appeared a single time. V gene TRBV7-3 combines with J gene TRBJ2-7; 8 positions match TRBD2. V was clipped by 5 bases and J by 0 bases; unmatched bases: 9. There are 16 residues in the CDR3. CDR1 is SGHTA and CDR2 is FQGTGA in the germline V gene. The CDR3 region is CASSPGGLAGSYEQYF. For the CDR3, the DNA is TGTGCCAGCAGCCCGGGTGGGCTAGCGGGCTCCTACGAGCAGTACTTC.

The sample holds one count of this clone. The DNA for the CDR3 is TGTGCCAGCAGCTTTTTTACAGGGTTCGACACTGAAGCTTTCTTT. Translating it yields CASSFFTGFDTEAFF. The rearrangement uses TRBV5-4 and TRBJ1-1; D is perhaps TRBD1 (6 bases). CDR3 length equals 15 residues. Germline V gives CDR1 SGHNT, CDR2 YYREEE (reference sequence). The germline V and J ends were trimmed by 2 bases and 3 bases, with 14 bases remaining between them.

The J gene is TRBJ2-7, the V gene TRBV30, with unresolved D. The CDR3 length is 12 residues. Germline loops: CDR1 GTSNPN, CDR2 SVGIG (reference sequence). Trimming cost V 0 bases and J 6 bases, with 9 bases left between them. The CDR3 nucleotides read TGTGCCTGGAGTGTAGGAGTTGTCGAGCAGTACTTC. It translates to CAWSVGVVEQYF.

The gene calls are TRBV10-3 and TRBJ2-3; 8 bases are a match to TRBD2. V lost 4 bases to trimming and J lost 2 bases; unmatched junction nucleotides: 11. Germline CDR1 ENHRY, CDR2 SYGVKD. This CDR3 is built from 17 residues. The CDR3, as DNA: TGTGCCATCAGTGCGCTACCGGCGGGGGGACCCACAGATACGCAGTATTTT. Translating gives CAISALPAGGPTDTQYF.

The rearrangement joins TRBV19 to TRBJ2-1; 11 nucleotides line up with TRBD2. Germline V lookup: CDR1 LNHDA, CDR2 SQIVND (reference sequence). This CDR3 is built from 17 residues. V was pared by 4 bases and J by 8 bases, with 13 bases of the junction left unmatched. For the CDR3, the DNA is TGTGCCAGTAGTACTAATAGCGGGGGGGAAGTAGGCTATGAGCAGTTCTTC. It yields the protein CASSTNSGGEVGYEQFF. The complete variable domain, with remaining parts taken from reference TRBV19 and TRBJ2-1, reads DGGITQSPKYLFRKEGQNVTLSCEQNLNHDAMYWYRQDPGQGLRLIYYSQIVNDFQKGDIAEGYSVSREKKESFPLTVTSAQKNPTAFYLCASSTNSGGEVGYEQFFGPGTRLTVL.

The chain is built from TRBV30 and TRBJ1-1; D not certain. CDR1 is GTSNPN and CDR2 is SVGIG in the germline V gene (reference sequence). The ends were cut back, 2 bases at V and 8 bases at J, with 12 bases in the middle. The CDR3 runs 12 residues. The CDR3 region is CAWSKLTAEAFF. DNA of the CDR3: TGTGCCTGGAGTAAACTAACCGCCGAAGCTTTCTTT.

The chain has TRBV18 and TRBJ1-6; D is ambiguous. The CDR3 is 14 amino acids. V gave up 0 bases and J gave up 8 bases, with 8 bases separating them. Germline V gives CDR1 KGHSH, CDR2 LQKENI. CDR3 loop: CASSPPVGDSPLHF. DNA of the CDR3: TGTGCCAGCTCACCACCCGTGGGAGATTCACCCCTCCACTTT.

This clone was found a few times. The chain employs TRBV3-1 (or the pseudogene TRBV3-2) and TRBJ1-1, with a possible D match to TRBD1 (6 bases). CDR3 length: 14 residues. The germline gives CDR1 LGHDT, CDR2 YNNKEL (reference sequence). V was pared by 4 bases and J by 2 bases, with 11 bases between. The DNA for the CDR3 is TGTGCCAGCAGCCTATGGACAGCTAACACTGAAGCTTTCTTT. This sequence encodes CASSLWTANTEAFF.

The genes are TRBV27 and TRBJ2-1; 9 bases are shared with TRBD2. The CDR3 is 15 amino acids. V lost 4 bases to trimming and J lost 7 bases; unmatched junction nucleotides: 8. The germline CDR1 and CDR2 sequences are MNHEY and SMNVEV (reference sequence). The CDR3 DNA reads TGTGCCAGCAGTTCACCGGGACTAGCAGATAATGAGCAGTTCTTC. It codes for CASSSPGLADNEQFF.